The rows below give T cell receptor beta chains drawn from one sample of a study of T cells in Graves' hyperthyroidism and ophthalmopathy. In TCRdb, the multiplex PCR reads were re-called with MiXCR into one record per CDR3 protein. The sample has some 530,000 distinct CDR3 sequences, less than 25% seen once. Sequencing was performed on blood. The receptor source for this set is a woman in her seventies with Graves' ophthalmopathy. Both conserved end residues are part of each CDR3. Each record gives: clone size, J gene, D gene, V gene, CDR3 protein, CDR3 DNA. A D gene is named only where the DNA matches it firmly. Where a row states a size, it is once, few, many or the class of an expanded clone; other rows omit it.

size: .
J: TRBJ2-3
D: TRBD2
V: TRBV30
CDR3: CAWSGLARTDTQYF
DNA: TGTGCCTGGAGTGGACTAGCTCGCACAGATACGCAGTATTTT

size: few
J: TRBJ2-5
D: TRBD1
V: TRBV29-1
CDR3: CSVNRGEETQYF
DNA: TGCAGCGTTAACAGGGGAGAAGAGACCCAGTACTTC

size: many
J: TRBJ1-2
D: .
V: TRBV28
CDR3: CASSPPAGPYGYTF
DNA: TGTGCCAGCAGCCCCCCAGCAGGACCCTATGGCTACACCTTC

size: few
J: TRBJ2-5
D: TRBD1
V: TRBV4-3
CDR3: CASSQVRDRGSETQYF
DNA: TGCGCCAGCAGCCAAGTAAGGGACAGGGGGAGCGAGACCCAGTACTTC

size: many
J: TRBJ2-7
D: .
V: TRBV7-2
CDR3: CASSPSGRSYEQYF
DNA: TGTGCCAGCAGCCCTTCGGGGCGCTCCTACGAGCAGTACTTC

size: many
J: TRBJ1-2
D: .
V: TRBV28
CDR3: CATQDSGNYGYTF
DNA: TGTGCCACCCAGGACAGTGGAAACTATGGCTACACCTTC

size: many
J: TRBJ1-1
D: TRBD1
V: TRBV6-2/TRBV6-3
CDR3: CASTLTGSTEAFF
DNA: TGTGCCAGCACCCTGACAGGGAGCACTGAAGCTTTCTTT

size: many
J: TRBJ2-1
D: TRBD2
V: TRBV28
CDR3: CASSSPSGGVYEQFF
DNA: TGTGCCAGCAGTTCACCTAGCGGGGGGGTGTATGAGCAGTTCTTC

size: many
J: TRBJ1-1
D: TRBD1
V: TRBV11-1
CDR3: CASSLEGAVTEAFF
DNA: TGTGCCAGCAGCTTAGAGGGGGCGGTCACTGAAGCTTTCTTT

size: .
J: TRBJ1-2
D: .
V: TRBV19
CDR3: CASSIVPTRFNYGYTF
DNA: TGTGCCAGTAGTATCGTCCCAACCAGATTCAACTATGGCTACACCTTC

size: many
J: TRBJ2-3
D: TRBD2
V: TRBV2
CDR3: CASSPDRRGADTQYF
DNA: TGTGCCAGCAGTCCCGACCGGCGGGGGGCGGATACGCAGTATTTT

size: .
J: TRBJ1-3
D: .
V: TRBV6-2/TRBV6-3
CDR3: CASSQRLSSARRISGNTIYF
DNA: TGTGCCAGCAGCCAAAGATTATCGTCCGCCAGGAGGATCTCTGGAAACACCATATATTTT

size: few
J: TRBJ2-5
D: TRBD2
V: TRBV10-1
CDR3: CASSESRAGVETQYF
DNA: TGCGCCAGCAGTGAGTCGAGAGCGGGAGTAGAGACCCAGTACTTC

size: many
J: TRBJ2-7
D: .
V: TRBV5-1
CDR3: CASSIWTEDEQYF
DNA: TGCGCCAGCAGCATATGGACAGAAGACGAGCAGTACTTC

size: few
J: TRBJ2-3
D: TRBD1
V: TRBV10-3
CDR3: CAIRNRGLTDTQYF
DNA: TGTGCCATCAGGAACAGGGGGCTCACAGATACGCAGTATTTT

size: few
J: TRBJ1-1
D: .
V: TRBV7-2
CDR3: CASSLYGQMNTEAFF
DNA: TGTGCCAGCAGCTTATATGGACAGATGAACACTGAAGCTTTCTTT

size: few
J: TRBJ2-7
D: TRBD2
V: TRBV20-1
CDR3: CSAPLLAGAYEQYF
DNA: TGCAGTGCACCCCTACTAGCGGGAGCCTACGAGCAGTACTTC

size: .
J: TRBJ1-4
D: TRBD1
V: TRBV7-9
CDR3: CASSRGTGSEKLFF
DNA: TGTGCCAGCAGCCGAGGGACAGGGAGTGAAAAACTGTTTTTT

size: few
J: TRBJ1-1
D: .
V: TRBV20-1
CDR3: CSPRKGLNTEAFF
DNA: TGCAGTCCCCGGAAGGGGTTGAACACTGAAGCTTTCTTT

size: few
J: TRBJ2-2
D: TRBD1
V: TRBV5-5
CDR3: CASSPTGKNTGELFF
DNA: TGTGCCAGCAGCCCGACAGGGAAGAACACCGGGGAGCTGTTTTTT

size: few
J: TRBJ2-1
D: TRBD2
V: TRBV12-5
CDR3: CASGLAAKDGLAGGPGTYNEQFF
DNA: TGTGCTAGTGGTCTCGCAGCCAAAGACGGACTAGCGGGAGGGCCGGGAACCTACAATGAGCAGTTCTTC

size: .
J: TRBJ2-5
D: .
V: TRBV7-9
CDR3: CASSLGTTDPQDF
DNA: TGTGCCAGCAGCTTAGGCACGACGGACCCCCAGGACTTC

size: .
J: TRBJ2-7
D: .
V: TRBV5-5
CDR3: CASSLVHGQLYEQYF
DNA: TGTGCCAGCAGCTTGGTACACGGACAGCTCTACGAGCAGTACTTC

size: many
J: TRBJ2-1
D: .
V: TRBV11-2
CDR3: CASSLDGATNEQFF
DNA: TGTGCCAGCAGCTTAGATGGAGCCACTAATGAGCAGTTCTTC

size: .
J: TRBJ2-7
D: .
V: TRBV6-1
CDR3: CASSKAGIYYEQYF
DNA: TGTGCCAGCTCCAAGGCGGGGATTTACTACGAGCAGTACTTC

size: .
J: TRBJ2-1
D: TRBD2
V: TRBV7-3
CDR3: CASTPGTSGNNEQFF
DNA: TGTGCCAGTACCCCTGGGACTAGCGGGAACAATGAGCAGTTCTTC

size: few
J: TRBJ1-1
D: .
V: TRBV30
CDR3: CAWMLAREAFF
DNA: TGTGCCTGGATGCTCGCCAGGGAAGCTTTCTTT

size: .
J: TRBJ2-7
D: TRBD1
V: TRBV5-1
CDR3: CASSQDRGHEQYF
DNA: TGCGCCAGCAGCCAGGACAGGGGACACGAGCAGTACTTC

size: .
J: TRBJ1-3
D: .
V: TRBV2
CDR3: CASSDWGASGNTIYF
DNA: TGTGCCAGCAGTGACTGGGGGGCGTCTGGAAACACCATATATTTT

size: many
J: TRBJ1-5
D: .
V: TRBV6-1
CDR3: CASSESLGSNQPQHF
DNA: TGTGCCAGCAGTGAAAGCCTGGGCAGCAATCAGCCCCAGCATTTT

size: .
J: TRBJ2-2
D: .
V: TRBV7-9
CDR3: CASSHFLGQNTGELFF
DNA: TGTGCCAGCAGCCACTTTTTGGGACAGAACACCGGGGAGCTGTTTTTT

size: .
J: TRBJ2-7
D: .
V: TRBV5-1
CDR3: CASSPSFPGGSYSYEQYF
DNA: TGCGCCAGCAGCCCGAGTTTTCCTGGCGGATCTTACTCCTACGAGCAGTACTTC

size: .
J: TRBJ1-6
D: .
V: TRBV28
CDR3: CASSLLRGNSPLHF
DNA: TGTGCCAGCAGTTTATTACGGGGGAATTCACCCCTCCACTTT

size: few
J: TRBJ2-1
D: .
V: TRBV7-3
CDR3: CASSLGTSAIYNEQFF
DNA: TGTGCCAGCAGCTTAGGGACTTCCGCCATTTACAATGAGCAGTTCTTC

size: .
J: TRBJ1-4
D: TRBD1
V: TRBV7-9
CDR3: CASSTRDRGEKLFF
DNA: TGTGCCAGCAGCACTCGGGACAGGGGGGAAAAACTGTTTTTT

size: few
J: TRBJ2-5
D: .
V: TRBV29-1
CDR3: CSARKTGTKGETQYF
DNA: TGCAGCGCAAGGAAGACAGGGACTAAGGGAGAGACCCAGTACTTC

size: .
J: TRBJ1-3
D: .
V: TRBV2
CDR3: CASIQDSGNTIYF
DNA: TGTGCCAGCATCCAGGACAGTGGAAACACCATATATTTT